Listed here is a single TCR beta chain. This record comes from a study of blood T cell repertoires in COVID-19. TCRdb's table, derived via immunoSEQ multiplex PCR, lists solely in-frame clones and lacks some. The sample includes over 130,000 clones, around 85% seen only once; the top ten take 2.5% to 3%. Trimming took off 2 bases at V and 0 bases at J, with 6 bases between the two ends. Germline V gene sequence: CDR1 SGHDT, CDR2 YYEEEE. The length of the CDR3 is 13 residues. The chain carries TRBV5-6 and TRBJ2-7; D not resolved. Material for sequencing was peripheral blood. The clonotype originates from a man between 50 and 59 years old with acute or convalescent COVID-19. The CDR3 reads CASSFVSSYEQYF. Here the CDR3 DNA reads TGTGCCAGCAGCTTTGTCAGCTCCTACGAGCAGTACTTC.